These 13 T cell receptor beta chains originate from one sample sequenced in a study of CD4 and CD8 cells across lung adenocarcinoma regions listed by TCRdb under 2018. Receptor libraries were prepared by PCR. For sequencing, a HiSeq X Ten was employed. In TCRdb, the public reads were trimmed at Q25 with fastp and aligned with MiXCR, with productive beta chains retained. Under each unique CDR3 protein, matching rows form one entry showing the most common genes and DNA. For this sample the table gives approximately 12,000 distinct CDR3 sequences, of which approximately 54% were detected only once. The biggest ten clones account for around 34% of the sample. The sequenced sample was CD8+ T cells from the margin of a lung tumor. The cell subset or site label corresponds to: tumor margin region. These receptors came from a female donor with lung adenocarcinoma. The CD4 and CD8 labels of this study may be unreliable.

This clonotype is labeled as medium-sized. V gene TRBV6-5 combines with J gene TRBJ1-2; 7 bases map to TRBD1. Germline V lookup: CDR1 MNHEY, CDR2 SVGAGI. Losses at the gene ends were 0 bases for V and 4 bases for J; bases not matched to a gene: 5. The CDR3 is made up of 15 amino acids. The CDR3 region has the DNA TGTGCCAGCAGTTACTCGACTACAGGGGTCTATGGCTACACCTTC. This translates into CASSYSTTGVYGYTF.

The chain employs TRBV25-1 and TRBJ2-1; weak D call: TRBD2 (6 bases). Trimming pared 8 bases from V and 1 base from J, leaving 18 bases between. Germline V CDR1 and CDR2: MGHDK, SYGVNS. CDR3 length: 16 residues. The CDR3 sequence is CASSYAGLGSYNEQFF. In nucleotides, the CDR3 is TGTGCCAGCTCGTATGCGGGGCTCGGATCCTACAATGAGCAGTTCTTC.

This clonotype was found many times. A read error may explain this, as a much larger clone is one base away. V and J are TRBV6-1 and TRBJ2-1, with D possibly TRBD2 on 5 matching bases. The CDR3 sequence is 14 residues long. V lost 1 base, J lost 13 bases, and 17 bases lay in between. The germline V gene has CDR1 MNHNS and CDR2 SASEGT. The CDR3 DNA follows: TGTGCCAGCAGTGAAGACCGAGGGTGGGAGACCCAGTTCTTC. It is translated as CASSEDRGWETQFF.

By its share, this clonotype is medium-sized (0.01 to 0.1%). The genes are TRBV27 and TRBJ2-7; D is possibly TRBD1 (6 bases). The V end lost 6 bases, the J end lost 0 bases, and 15 bases lay between the germline ends. CDR1 and CDR2 (germline): MNHEY, SMNVEV (reference sequence). The CDR3 totals 15 residues. CDR3 nucleotides: TGTGCCAGCAGCGTCCCAGGGGTAGGCTCCTACGAGCAGTACTTC. Translated: CASSVPGVGSYEQYF.

V gene TRBV6-1 combines with J gene TRBJ2-2; 7 bases line up with TRBD1. This CDR3 contains 16 residues. Per germline, CDR1 MNHNS and CDR2 SASEGT. V lost 4 bases and J lost 16; bases outside the gene matches: 21. This CDR3 is CASSVRGGANTGAQFF. CDR3 nucleotide sequence: TGTGCCAGCAGTGTGCGAGGGGGCGCGAACACCGGGGCGCAGTTTTTT.

The chain carries TRBV6-5 and TRBJ2-5; D not resolved. V lost 0 bases, J lost 7 bases, and 9 bases lay in between. This CDR3 contains 13 residues. Germline V gives CDR1 MNHEY, CDR2 SVGAGI. The CDR3 sequence is CASSYSTWGTQYF. In nucleotides, the CDR3 is TGTGCCAGCAGTTACTCTACTTGGGGGACCCAGTACTTC.

This clonotype has a handful of counts. The chain uses TRBV25-1 and TRBJ2-1; 8 bases map to TRBD1. Germline CDR1 MGHDK, CDR2 SYGVNS. V gave up 4 bases and J gave up 5 bases; unmatched junction bases: 19. The CDR3 length is 19 residues. CDR3 residues: CASSARVGLGRTGNNEQFF. CDR3 DNA: TGTGCCAGCAGTGCTCGCGTCGGTTTGGGGAGGACAGGGAACAATGAGCAGTTCTTC.

The rearrangement uses TRBV7-9 and TRBJ2-3; D is unresolved. Germline CDR1 reads SEHNR; CDR2 reads FQNEAQ (reference sequence). V dropped 4 bases and J dropped 2 bases, with 13 bases sitting between them. The CDR3 consists of 15 residues. CDR3 sequence reads: CASSSREANTDTQYF. The DNA for the CDR3 is TGTGCCAGCAGCTCACGAGAGGCGAACACAGATACGCAGTATTTT.

V gene TRBV6-5 combines with J gene TRBJ1-2, with D hard to call. V was pared by 1 base and J by 2 bases, with 11 bases between. Germline V lookup: CDR1 MNHEY, CDR2 SVGAGI. CDR3 size: 15 residues. This CDR3 is CASSYLGRENYGYTF. For the CDR3, the DNA is TGTGCCAGCAGTTACTTGGGGAGGGAGAACTATGGCTACACCTTC.

The chain employs TRBV6-1 and TRBJ2-5; D may match TRBD1 or TRBD2 (6 bases each). The CDR3 is 16 amino acids. Trimming pared 8 bases from V and 11 bases from J, leaving 30 bases between. In germline, CDR1 is MNHNS, CDR2 SASEGT. CDR3 region: CASGGLGDGEKDTQYF. The CDR3 region has the DNA TGTGCCAGCGGGGGGCTCGGGGACGGCGAGAAGGACACTCAGTACTTC.

This chain joins TRBV7-8 and TRBJ2-1; D not resolved. The end of the DNA aligns better with TRBJ2-7, so the J call may be wrong. The CDR3 covers 14 residues. Germline V gene lookup returns CDR1 SGHVS and CDR2 FQNEAQ. This CDR3 is CASSLGARAYEQYF. In DNA form, the CDR3 reads TGTGCCAGCAGCTTAGGGGCCAGAGCATACGAGCAGTACTTC.

CDR3 nucleotide sequence: TGTGCCAGCAGCCCAATCGGGAGTGAAAAACTGTTTTTT. Encoded protein: CASSPIGSEKLFF. This chain connects TRBV5-4 to TRBJ1-4; D ambiguous. The CDR3 spans 13 residues. Trimming left V 4 bases short and J 7 bases short, with 11 bases between. The germline V gene encodes CDR1 SGHNT and CDR2 YYREEE (reference sequence).

Details on this clonotype: At one end the junction does not follow the germline gene, possibly because of a read error. The chain employs TRBV10-1 and TRBJ2-3; a weak D match, TRBD2 (6 bases). This CDR3 is 14 amino acids long. Germline V lookup: CDR1 WNHNN, CDR2 SYGVQD (reference sequence). CDR3 sequence reads: CATTEGSGRETQYF. In DNA form, the CDR3 reads TGCGCCACCACAGAAGGGAGCGGCCGGGAGACGCAGTACTTT.